The table lists the clone carrying this T cell receptor (beta chain) with a few counts. What it binds is not known. Expressed TCRB transcripts were sequenced after all isolated RNA was converted to cDNA. Some clones are missing from TCRdb's copy, which holds only in-frame ones; the method was immunoSEQ multiplex PCR. The sample contains more than 200,000 clones, around 16% of which appear only once. This specimen belongs to a study of beta chain features in type 1 diabetes. General study results and limits: TCRB CDR3 length was moderately but significantly reduced in all four CD4+ subsets of Type 1 diabetes patients. Insertions were fewer and deletions more numerous at VDJ junctions in type 1 diabetes patients.

Germline CDR1 and CDR2: SEHNR and FQNEAQ (reference sequence). V lost 5 bases, J lost 5 bases, and 18 bases lay in between. This CDR3 has 15 residues. Sequencing was carried out using naive CD4+ T cells from blood. This clonotype was obtained from a man under 40 with type 1 diabetes. The rearrangement links TRBV7-9 to TRBJ2-5, with D tentatively TRBD1 or TRBD2 (5 bases each). This CDR3 is CASSPGGDRGETQYF. The CDR3 DNA sequence: TGTGCCAGCAGCCCAGGTGGCGACAGAGGGGAGACCCAGTACTTC.